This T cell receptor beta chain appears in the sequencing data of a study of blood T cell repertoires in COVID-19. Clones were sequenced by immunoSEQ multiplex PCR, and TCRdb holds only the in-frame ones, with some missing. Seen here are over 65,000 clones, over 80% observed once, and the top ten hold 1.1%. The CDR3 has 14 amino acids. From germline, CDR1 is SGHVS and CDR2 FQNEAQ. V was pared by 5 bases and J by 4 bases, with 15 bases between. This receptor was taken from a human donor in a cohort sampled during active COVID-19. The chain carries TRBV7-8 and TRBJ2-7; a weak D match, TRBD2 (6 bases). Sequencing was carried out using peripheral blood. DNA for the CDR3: TGTGCCAGCAGCCCCGGGGGAAGGAGGTACGAGCAGTACTTC. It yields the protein CASSPGGRRYEQYF.